The rows below give T cell receptor beta chains drawn from one sample of a study of blood T cell repertoires in COVID-19. This table comes from immunoSEQ multiplex PCR, and its TCRdb copy is limited to in-frame clones, with some not included. This sample has approximately 130,000 clones, with about 85% found just once. The sample was peripheral blood. The receptors here all came from a human donor in a cohort sampled during active COVID-19. Both conserved end residues are part of each CDR3. Fields, in order: J gene, D gene, V gene, clone size, CDR3 protein, CDR3 DNA. A D gene is named only where the DNA matches it firmly. Expanded clones are given a class, and other clones once, few, many or no size at all.

>TRBJ1-1|-|TRBV7-2|-
CASSLFWGVGTEAFF
TGTGCCAGCAGCTTATTTTGGGGGGTCGGAACTGAAGCTTTCTTT
>TRBJ2-3|TRBD2|TRBV5-6|-
CASSPLRGASTDTQYF
TGTGCCAGCAGCCCCCTGCGGGGGGCGAGCACAGATACGCAGTATTTT
>TRBJ1-3|TRBD1|TRBV9|-
CASSVRGISGNTIYF
TGTGCCAGCAGCGTCAGGGGGATTTCTGGAAACACCATATATTTT
>TRBJ2-3|TRBD2|TRBV27|few
CASSLLAGVTDTQYF
TGTGCCAGCAGTCTACTAGCGGGGGTCACAGATACGCAGTATTTT
>TRBJ2-1|-|TRBV11-2|-
CASSPTGGFYNEQFF
TGTGCCAGCAGCCCTACGGGCGGGTTCTACAATGAGCAGTTCTTC
>TRBJ1-5|-|TRBV7-2|-
CASSLMGPEQPQHF
TGTGCCAGCAGCTTAATGGGGCCGGAGCAGCCCCAGCATTTT
>TRBJ1-1|TRBD1|TRBV5-1|-
CASSLGRGQGAEAFF
TGCGCCAGCAGCTTGGGCCGGGGACAGGGGGCTGAAGCTTTCTTT
>TRBJ1-2|-|TRBV7-2|once
CASSLGASGYTF
TGTGCCAGCAGTCTGGGGGCGTCGGGCTACACCTTC
>TRBJ2-3|TRBD2|TRBV5-1|-
CASSLSGRAGTDTQYF
TGCGCCAGCAGCTTAAGCGGGAGGGCCGGCACAGATACGCAGTATTTT
>TRBJ2-5|TRBD2|TRBV2|-
CASSGQREGLEETQYF
TGTGCCAGCAGTGGGCAGCGGGAGGGCCTAGAAGAGACCCAGTACTTC
>TRBJ2-7|-|TRBV21-1|-
CASSKDRYEQYF
TGTGCCAGCAGCAAAGATCGCTACGAGCAGTACTTC
>TRBJ1-1|-|TRBV12-3/TRBV12-4|-
CASSYGRSFEAFF
TGTGCCAGCAGTTATGGGAGGAGCTTTGAAGCTTTCTTT
>TRBJ2-2|TRBD2|TRBV5-4|many
CASSLGGLAGAGELFF
TGTGCCAGCAGCTTGGGGGGACTAGCGGGAGCCGGGGAGCTGTTTTTT
>TRBJ1-2|-|TRBV7-2|few
CASSSGDGYGYTF
TGTGCCAGCAGCTCGGGGGACGGCTATGGCTACACCTTC